Each of the 31 T cell receptor beta chains below was sequenced from the same sample in a study of blood T cell repertoires in COVID-19. Here immunoSEQ multiplex PCR was the method, and the copy in TCRdb shows in-frame clones only, minus some. This sample has tens of thousands of clones; around 81% occur once, and the top ten carry around 30%. What was sequenced was peripheral blood. The receptors derive from a human donor in a cohort sampled during active COVID-19.

The chain combines TRBV9 with TRBJ2-1; the match to TRBD1 covers 11 bases. The CDR3 is made up of 15 amino acids. Trimming at V came to 4 bases and at J to 4 bases, leaving 4 bases not matched to a gene. Germline values: CDR1 SGDLS, CDR2 YYNGEE. The CDR3 DNA is TGTGCCAGCAGCCGGACAGGGGGCGATTACAATGAGCAGTTCTTC. It encodes CASSRTGGDYNEQFF.

The chain carries TRBV7-2 and TRBJ2-1, with 15 bases matching TRBD2. V gave up 11 bases and J gave up 0 bases; unmatched junction bases: 11. The CDR3 is 18 amino acids. Germline V gene sequence: CDR1 SGHTA, CDR2 FQGNSA. CDR3 in amino acids: CAVEGLAGGLLSYNEQFF. CDR3 DNA sequence: TGTGCCGTGGAGGGACTAGCGGGGGGCCTCCTCTCCTACAATGAGCAGTTCTTC.

Here the CDR3 reads CASSELLNTGELFF. DNA of the CDR3: TGTGCCAGCAGCGAACTTCTAAACACCGGGGAGCTGTTTTTT. J is TRBJ2-2 and V is TRBV9; D remains unclear. Between the trimmed V and J ends, which lost 3 bases and 2 bases, there was a span of 8 bases. CDR1 and CDR2 from the germline V gene are SGDLS and YYNGEE. The CDR3 extends over 14 amino acids. Drawing the rest from reference TRBV9 and TRBJ2-2, the complete variable domain is DSGVTQTPKHLITATGQRVTLRCSPRSGDLSVYWYQQSLDQGLQFLIQYYNGEERAKGNILERFSAQQFPDLHSELNLSSLELGDSALYFCASSELLNTGELFFGEGSRLTVL.

The chain recombines TRBV6-5 with TRBJ2-7; D is unresolved. Germline V gene data show CDR1 as MNHEY and CDR2 as SVGAGI. The CDR3 covers 13 residues. Between the trimmed V and J ends, which lost 6 bases and 3 bases, there was a span of 12 bases. The CDR3 DNA reads as TGTGCCAGCAGCCCCGTCACGCGCTACGAGCAGTACTTC. It codes for CASSPVTRYEQYF.

The genes are TRBV7-9 and TRBJ1-2; the D is unclear. Germline V gene sequence: CDR1 SEHNR, CDR2 FQNEAQ (reference sequence). Deletions cut 3 bases from V and 6 bases from J, with 11 bases between. CDR3 length: 13 residues. In nucleotides, the CDR3 is TGTGCCAGCAGCTTCCGTCCTGAGGATGGCTACACCTTC. Protein sequence: CASSFRPEDGYTF.

The genes are TRBV28 and TRBJ1-5; D is unclear. This CDR3 contains 14 residues. Trimming left V 6 bases short and J 2 bases short, with 11 bases between. The germline V gene encodes CDR1 MDHEN and CDR2 SYDVKM. This CDR3 reads CASSFQRGNQPQHF. For the CDR3, the DNA is TGTGCCAGCAGCTTTCAAAGAGGCAATCAGCCCCAGCATTTT.

The DNA of the CDR3 is TGCGCCAGCAGCTTATCGTTCCCGGAGTATAATTCACCCCTCCACTTT. Its translation: CASSLSFPEYNSPLHF. The rearrangement links TRBV4-1 to TRBJ1-6; no definite D call. The V gene lost 5 bases and the J gene lost 4 bases, with 15 bases spanning the gap. The CDR3 consists of 16 residues. In germline, CDR1 is MGHRA, CDR2 YSYEKL.

V gene TRBV27 combines with J gene TRBJ2-3, with 16 bases that match TRBD2. The trim removed 0 bases at V and 1 base at J, leaving 4 bases unmatched. Looked up from germline, CDR1 is MNHEY and CDR2 is SMNVEV (reference sequence). The CDR3 totals 19 residues. The CDR3 here is CASSLSGLAGGPRTDTQYF. The CDR3 DNA sequence: TGTGCCAGCAGTTTATCGGGACTAGCGGGGGGGCCGCGCACAGATACGCAGTATTTT.

The genes are TRBV7-9 and TRBJ2-3, with 11 bases aligning to TRBD1. Germline V gene data show CDR1 as SEHNR and CDR2 as FQNEAQ (reference sequence). This CDR3 is built from 15 residues. With V trimmed by 5 bases and J by 4 bases, 5 bases remained unmatched. CDR3 bases: TGTGCCAGCAGCCGGACAGGGGGCGAACCAGATACGCAGTATTTT. It translates to CASSRTGGEPDTQYF.

The chain uses TRBV5-4 and TRBJ2-5; 9 nucleotides align to TRBD1. The CDR3 has 15 amino acids. Trimming at V came to 3 bases and at J to 4 bases, leaving 7 bases not matched to a gene. Germline V gene data show CDR1 as SGHNT and CDR2 as YYREEE (reference sequence). This chain's CDR3 is CASSSPDRGGETQYF. The DNA for the CDR3 is TGTGCCAGCAGCTCACCGGACAGGGGTGGAGAGACCCAGTACTTC.

The V call is TRBV11-2, the J call TRBJ2-5; 12 nucleotides agree with TRBD2. The trim removed 4 bases at V and 2 bases at J, leaving 11 bases unmatched. The CDR3 contains 18 residues. Germline lookup yields CDR1 SGHAT and CDR2 FQNNGV. The CDR3 DNA follows: TGTGCCAGCAGCTCCCGACTAGCGGGGGAGCGTTATCAAGAGACCCAGTACTTC. Protein sequence: CASSSRLAGERYQETQYF.

J is TRBJ1-5 and V is TRBV5-1; TRBD1 matches 7 bases. CDR1 and CDR2 (germline): SGHRS, YFSETQ. This CDR3 is built from 14 residues. The ends lost 3 bases at V and 9 bases at J; junction bases unmatched: 9. For the CDR3, the DNA is TGCGCCAGCAGCTGGGGTGACAGGGAAGGGCCCCAGCATTTT. Translated, it gives CASSWGDREGPQHF.

The gene calls are TRBV7-9 and TRBJ1-2; D might be TRBD1 (6 bases). From germline, CDR1 is SEHNR and CDR2 FQNEAQ (reference sequence). Trimming stripped 1 base from V and 9 bases from J, with 15 bases between. The CDR3 is 14 amino acids. The CDR3: CASSLGDITGRYTF. CDR3 nucleotides: TGTGCCAGCAGCTTAGGGGACATCACGGGTCGCTACACCTTC.

The DNA of the CDR3 is TGCAGCGGCGGGGCACCGCCGGGCGAGCAGTACTTC. As protein: CSGGAPPGEQYF. The chain combines TRBV29-1 with TRBJ2-7; D is possibly TRBD2 (6 bases). V lost 7 bases to trimming and J lost 6 bases, with 16 bases between them. This CDR3 spans 12 amino acids. CDR1 is SQVTM and CDR2 is ANQGSEA in the germline V gene.

The chain uses TRBV6-5 and TRBJ2-2, with D possibly TRBD1 on 6 matching bases. The V end lost 10 bases, the J end lost 5 bases, and 20 bases lay between the germline ends. The CDR3 spans 15 residues. The germline V gene has CDR1 MNHEY and CDR2 SVGAGI. Here the CDR3 DNA reads TGTGCCACCGGGTGGGGGCCTCAAGGTACCGGGGAGCTGTTTTTT. Translating gives CATGWGPQGTGELFF.

The chain is built from TRBV9 and TRBJ1-1; TRBD1 is a possible D gene (6 bases). The germline V gene has CDR1 SGDLS and CDR2 YYNGEE. The CDR3 loop spans 16 amino acids. Trimming removed 2 bases at V and 2 bases at J, with 16 bases between. The CDR3 DNA reads TGTGCCAGCAGCGTCCAGGGGTCGGGGAGTAACACTGAAGCTTTCTTT. Amino acid sequence: CASSVQGSGSNTEAFF.

The rearrangement joins TRBV7-3 to TRBJ2-2, with no clear D. V dropped 2 bases and J dropped 0 bases, with 13 bases sitting between them. This CDR3 is 17 amino acids long. Germline-derived CDR1 and CDR2 are SGHTA and FQGTGA. The CDR3 protein is CASSLGPFSSNTGELFF. The CDR3 DNA reads TGTGCCAGCAGCTTAGGTCCGTTCAGTTCGAACACCGGGGAGCTGTTTTTT.

The gene calls are TRBV7-3 and TRBJ2-7; TRBD2 matches at 9 bases. V lost 3 bases, J lost 0 bases, and 3 bases stayed unmatched. Germline CDR1 and CDR2: SGHTA and FQGTGA. This CDR3 spans 15 amino acids. Here the CDR3 DNA reads TGTGCCAGCAGCTTCCAGACTAGCGGCTCCTACGAGCAGTACTTC. This codes for CASSFQTSGSYEQYF.

This chain connects TRBV6-5 to TRBJ1-6; D is uncertain. CDR1 and CDR2 from the germline V gene are MNHEY and SVGAGI. The CDR3 sequence is 14 residues long. The V gene lost 4 bases and the J gene lost 10 bases, with 14 bases spanning the gap. CDR3 protein: CASSSNGVGSPLHF. For the CDR3, the DNA is TGTGCCAGCAGTTCGAACGGGGTGGGATCACCCCTCCACTTT.

This clone was seen a single time. V gene TRBV24-1 combines with J gene TRBJ1-2; weak D call: TRBD1 (6 bases). The CDR3 covers 14 residues. From germline, CDR1 is KGHDR and CDR2 SFDVKD. Trimming pared 5 bases from V and 2 bases from J, leaving 11 bases between. The CDR3 sequence: CATSGGPWNYGYTF. For the CDR3, the DNA is TGTGCCACCAGTGGGGGGCCATGGAACTATGGCTACACCTTC.

The chain combines TRBV13 with TRBJ2-7; 7 bases fit TRBD1. CDR3 length: 15 amino acids. With V trimmed by 0 bases and J by 1 base, 3 bases remained unmatched. Per germline, CDR1 PRHDT and CDR2 FYEKMQ (reference sequence). The CDR3 region is CASSLGLGQSYEQYF. DNA of the CDR3: TGTGCCAGCAGCTTAGGCCTGGGACAGTCCTACGAGCAGTACTTC. Using reference TRBV13 and TRBJ2-7 for the parts outside the CDR3, the full variable domain is AAGVIQSPRHLIKEKRETATLKCYPIPRHDTVYWYQQGPGQDPQFLISFYEKMQSDKGSIPDRFSAQQFSDYHSELNMSSLELGDSALYFCASSLGLGQSYEQYFGPGTRLTVT.

The chain links TRBV3-1 (or the pseudogene TRBV3-2) to TRBJ2-1, with 9 bases lining up with TRBD2. The ends lost 0 bases at V and 3 bases at J; junction bases unmatched: 6. The germline V gene has CDR1 LGHDT and CDR2 YNNKEL (reference sequence). CDR3 length: 17 residues. CDR3 protein: CASSQDPAGGFYNEQFF. CDR3 nucleotide sequence: TGTGCCAGCAGCCAAGATCCAGCGGGGGGATTCTACAATGAGCAGTTCTTC.

CDR3 DNA: TGTGCCAGCAGCCATATACTAGCGGGGGCCACAGATACGCAGTATTTT. Residues: CASSHILAGATDTQYF. This chain links TRBV7-9 with TRBJ2-3, with 11 bases that match TRBD2. The V gene end was trimmed by 5 bases and the J gene end by 2 bases; junction bases not matched to a gene: 6. CDR1 is SEHNR, CDR2 FQNEAQ, per germline (reference sequence). The CDR3 is made up of 16 amino acids.

As DNA, the CDR3 is TGCGCCAGCACCTCGTCTAGCGGGCCCTCTGGGGAGACCCAGTACTTC. It translates to CASTSSSGPSGETQYF. This chain links TRBV5-1 with TRBJ2-5, with 8 bases aligning to TRBD2. The CDR3 runs 16 residues. Germline V gene data show CDR1 as SGHRS and CDR2 as YFSETQ. The V and J ends lost 6 bases and 5 bases, in that order; junction bases with no gene match: 15. Complete variable domain (other parts from reference TRBV5-1 and TRBJ2-5): KAGVTQTPRYLIKTRGQQVTLSCSPISGHRSVSWYQQTPGQGLQFLFEYFSETQRNKGNFPGRFSGRQFSNSRSEMNVSTLELGDSALYLCASTSSSGPSGETQYFGPGTRLLVL.

This clone came up once. This chain joins TRBV28 and TRBJ1-5, with D tentatively TRBD1 (6 bases). V was trimmed by 7 bases and J by 6 bases, leaving 19 bases between them. The CDR3 contains 15 residues. Germline V gene sequence: CDR1 MDHEN, CDR2 SYDVKM. DNA of the CDR3: TGTGCCAGCATAGGGGGGGGAGGGATCGGTCAGCCCCAGCATTTT. Residues: CASIGGGGIGQPQHF.

The count of this clone is one. This chain uses TRBV4-3 with TRBJ2-1; D is uncertain. CDR1 is LGHNA and CDR2 is YSLEER in the germline V gene. This CDR3 contains 15 residues. The V gene lost 0 bases and the J gene lost 1 base, with 7 bases spanning the gap. The CDR3 coding sequence is TGCGCCAGCAGCCAAGATTCGGGTTCCTACAATGAGCAGTTCTTC. Translation: CASSQDSGSYNEQFF.

The chain has TRBV12-2 and TRBJ1-4; the table gives TRBD1 as D, unverified against the DNA. TRBV12-2 is a known pseudogene. This CDR3 region has 15 residues. This chain's CDR3 is CASRKQATTNEKLFF. The CDR3 region has the DNA TGTGCAAGTCGCAAACAGGCTACAACTAATGAAAAACTGTTTTTT.

Here the CDR3 DNA reads TGTGCCAGCAGCTTAGATTTCAGGGGGCTACAAGAGACCCAGTACTTC. It specifies CASSLDFRGLQETQYF. The chain links TRBV7-2 to TRBJ2-5; TRBD1 matches 8 bases. The CDR3 spans 16 residues. Trimming removed 1 base from V and 2 bases from J; junction bases left unmatched: 6. CDR1 is SGHTA and CDR2 is FQGNSA in the germline V gene. The full variable domain, its missing parts supplied by reference TRBV7-2 and TRBJ2-5, is GAGVSQSPSNKVTEKGKDVELRCDPISGHTALYWYRQSLGQGLEFLIYFQGNSAPDKSGLPSDRFSAERTGGSVSTLTIQRTQQEDSAVYLCASSLDFRGLQETQYFGPGTRLLVL.

The chain couples TRBV6-2 or TRBV6-3 to TRBJ2-5, with 10 bases aligning to TRBD2. CDR1 and CDR2 (germline): MNHEY, SVGEGT. This CDR3 has 14 residues. V lost 7 bases, J lost 4 bases, and 6 bases stayed unmatched. The CDR3 protein is CASIPGLASETQYF. DNA for the CDR3: TGTGCCAGCATCCCGGGACTAGCGTCAGAGACCCAGTACTTC.

This chain connects TRBV28 to TRBJ1-3, with 9 nucleotides matching TRBD1. Germline V gene sequence: CDR1 MDHEN, CDR2 SYDVKM. The CDR3 totals 14 residues. With V trimmed by 2 bases and J by 7 bases, 3 bases remained unmatched. Here the CDR3 reads CASSLTTGGNTIYF. As DNA, the CDR3 is TGTGCCAGCAGTTTAACGACAGGGGGGAACACCATATATTTT. Full variable domain (outside the CDR3, taken from reference TRBV28 and TRBJ1-3): DVKVTQSSRYLVKRTGEKVFLECVQDMDHENMFWYRQDPGLGLRLIYFSYDVKMKEKGDIPEGYSVSREKKERFSLILESASTNQTSMYLCASSLTTGGNTIYFGEGSWLTVV.

The chain carries TRBV10-2 and TRBJ2-6, with TRBD2 identical over 12 bases. Losses at the gene ends were 3 bases for V and 4 bases for J; bases not matched to a gene: 16. Per the germline V gene, CDR1 is WSHSY and CDR2 is SAAADI. The CDR3 consists of 21 residues. CDR3 nucleotides: TGCGCCAGCAGTGACCGACTAGCGGGGGCTATATTCCTTTCCGGGGCCAACGTCCTGACTTTC. It codes for CASSDRLAGAIFLSGANVLTF.